This T cell receptor beta chain was sequenced for a study of metastatic and nonmetastatic thyroid tumors. Trimming cost V 5 bases and J 8 bases; bases outside gene matches: 13. The CDR3 is made up of 18 amino acids. CDR1 and CDR2 from the germline V gene are SGHAT and FQNNGV. This clone was seen ten or more times. TCRdb used MiXCR to call clones anew from the PCR reads. The table includes about 45,000 clones, around 4% detected once. No patient had received any treatment before thyroid surgery. What was sequenced was blood. This receptor was obtained from a female donor with papillary thyroid cancer or a benign thyroid nodule (not recorded which). Some clones in this sample may be carry-over from other donors' samples. V and J are TRBV11-2 and TRBJ2-3; 16 positions agree with TRBD2. This chain's CDR3 is CASSATGLAGGSLGTQYF. CDR3 nucleotides: TGTGCCAGCAGCGCCACGGGACTAGCGGGAGGGTCTCTGGGTACGCAGTATTTT.